This T cell receptor (beta chain) was captured in a study of blood T cells in healthy people across ages. Broader study findings: A conclusive naive versus antigen-experienced comparison was prevented by the unsorted PBMCs. A roughly linear age-dependent decrease characterized TCR beta diversity per million T cells.

It was with a sample-barcoded 5' primer and a J-beta primer mix that a second PCR of about 6 to 12 cycles was run. Tagging of each cDNA molecule was performed by a template-switch adaptor with 12 random nucleotides. TCRdb re-analysed the 5' RACE reads in MiXCR, keeping a single row per CDR3 protein. The sample records 1.5 million to 2 million distinct CDR3 sequences, 25% to 30% being singletons. Worth noting for this clonotype: Its matching antigen is unknown.

Germline V gene data show CDR1 as SEHNR and CDR2 as FQNEAQ (reference sequence). The CDR3 is made up of 14 amino acids. Trimming took 1 base from V and 7 from J, leaving 13 bases between them. The chain carries TRBV7-9 and TRBJ1-1, with D perhaps TRBD1 (5 bases). The sequence derives from a woman aged 25 to 39 in good health. The source material was blood. The CDR3 sequence: CASSLGGATLEAFF. The CDR3 DNA is TGTGCCAGCAGCTTAGGCGGGGCAACCCTTGAAGCTTTCTTT.